The 22 T cell receptor beta chains given below trace back to one sample, sequenced in a study of blood T cells in healthy people across ages. A second about 6 to 12 cycle PCR used barcoded and J-beta primers. In TCRdb, the 5' RACE reads were re-called with MiXCR into one record per CDR3 protein. The table has 700,000 or so distinct CDR3 sequences, 40% to 45% seen once; the top ten hold 25% to 30%. Sequencing was performed on blood. Source of these receptors: a man older than 75 in good health.

J is TRBJ2-7 and V is TRBV7-6; no reliable D call. The end of the DNA aligns better with TRBJ2-5, so the J call may be wrong. The CDR3 has 15 amino acids. Looked up from germline, CDR1 is SGHVS and CDR2 is FNYEAQ. The CDR3 region is CASSTRGRYQETQYF. For the CDR3, the DNA is TGTGCCAGCAGTACAAGAGGCAGGTACCAAGAGACCCAGTACTTC.

This clonotype showed up just a few times. The rearrangement links TRBV6-2 or TRBV6-3 to TRBJ2-7; D is unresolved. CDR3 length: 11 amino acids. V shed 2 bases and J shed 7 bases, with 6 bases lying between them. Germline-derived CDR1 and CDR2 are MNHEY and SVGEGT. The CDR3 bases are TGTGCCAGCAGTTACATGGGGGAGCAGTACTTC. Translation gives CASSYMGEQYF.

This clonotype appeared a single time. This could be a read error, since a much larger clone is one nucleotide away. The chain links TRBV9 to TRBJ2-1; 9 nucleotides agree with TRBD2. The better agreement between TRBJ2-7 and the DNA end casts doubt on the J call. There are 11 residues in the CDR3. Germline CDR1 and CDR2: SGDLS and YYNGEE. The CDR3 reads CARSGGSEQYF. CDR3 DNA sequence: TGTGCCCGCAGCGGGGGGAGCGAGCAGTACTTC.

The rearrangement joins TRBV29-1 to TRBJ2-1; D perhaps matches TRBD2 (5 bases). Germline V lookup: CDR1 SQVTM, CDR2 ANQGSEA. The length of the CDR3 is 14 residues. Trimming shortened V by 5 bases and J by 6 bases, and 17 bases separated the two germline ends. The CDR3 sequence: CSVTVGARVNEQFF. CDR3 bases: TGCAGCGTTACTGTGGGAGCACGGGTCAATGAGCAGTTCTTC.

The chain is built from TRBV5-1 and TRBJ2-5, with 7 bases that match TRBD2. CDR3 size: 16 residues. Germline trimming cut 4 bases from V and 2 bases from J; bases unmatched to any gene: 11. In germline, CDR1 is SGHRS, CDR2 YFSETQ. The CDR3 here is CASSRDPLASQETQYF. The CDR3 DNA follows: TGCGCCAGCAGCCGAGATCCACTAGCGAGTCAAGAGACCCAGTACTTC.

V usage is TRBV7-8 and J usage is TRBJ2-3, with 8 nucleotides matching TRBD1. This CDR3 comprises 17 residues. The germline gives CDR1 SGHVS, CDR2 FQNEAQ. V shed 8 bases, J shed 0 bases, and the junction held 13 bases outside the gene matches. The CDR3 DNA is TGTGCCAGCGGGAGGCGGGGCAGGGGGCTAAGCACAGATACGCAGTATTTT. This translates into CASGRRGRGLSTDTQYF.

This clonotype was seen only once. The rearrangement links TRBV20-1 to TRBJ2-3, with 15 nucleotides matching TRBD2. The germline V gene encodes CDR1 DFQATT and CDR2 SNEGSKA (reference sequence). This CDR3 contains 15 residues. J was trimmed by 6 bases and V by 6 bases; bases with no gene match: 7. The CDR3 protein is CSAPGTSGRRDTQYF. The CDR3 DNA sequence: TGCAGTGCACCGGGGACTAGCGGGAGGCGGGATACGCAGTATTTT.

The chain couples TRBV4-1 to TRBJ2-3; 10 bases line up with TRBD2. From germline, CDR1 is MGHRA and CDR2 YSYEKL. Trimming removed 1 base from V and 6 bases from J; junction bases left unmatched: 10. CDR3 length: 17 amino acids. The CDR3 DNA reads TGCGCCAGCAGCCAAGTTCAGGCTAGCGGGAGCAGCGATACGCAGTATTTT. It translates to CASSQVQASGSSDTQYF.

This clonotype was seen at least ten times. The chain has TRBV15 and TRBJ2-3; 11 nucleotides align to TRBD2. Germline V gene lookup returns CDR1 LNHNV and CDR2 YYDKDF (reference sequence). This CDR3 spans 18 amino acids. The ends lost 3 bases at V and 0 bases at J; junction bases unmatched: 8. CDR3 sequence: CATSRTPGTSGSTDTQYF. CDR3 bases: TGTGCCACCAGCAGGACCCCCGGGACTAGCGGTAGCACAGATACGCAGTATTTT.

This clonotype was recorded a few times. This chain connects TRBV15 to TRBJ2-5; possibly TRBD1 for D (7 bases). The CDR3 is 17 amino acids. Germline values: CDR1 LNHNV, CDR2 YYDKDF (reference sequence). V was trimmed by 0 bases and J by 4 bases, leaving 18 bases between them. CDR3 region: CATSRDFPTGRSETQYF. For the CDR3, the DNA is TGTGCCACCAGCAGAGACTTCCCGACAGGGAGGTCAGAGACCCAGTACTTC. The full variable domain, completed using reference TRBV15 and TRBJ2-5, is DAMVIQNPRYQVTQFGKPVTLSCSQTLNHNVMYWYQQKSSQAPKLLFHYYDKDFNNEADTPDNFQSRRPNTSFCFLDIRSPGLGDTAMYLCATSRDFPTGRSETQYFGPGTRLLVL.

J is TRBJ1-2 and V is TRBV11-2; D is ambiguous. The germline V and J ends were trimmed by 0 bases and 8 bases, with 10 bases remaining between them. Germline CDR1 is SGHAT and CDR2 is FQNNGV. The CDR3 consists of 13 residues. The CDR3 is CASSLDPSAGYTF. CDR3 in DNA: TGTGCCAGCAGCTTAGATCCCTCGGCGGGCTACACCTTC.

For this clonotype: A read error may produce the germline difference seen at one junction end. The V call is TRBV14, the J call TRBJ2-1, with D possibly called TRBD1 or TRBD2 (5 bases each). Germline V gene data show CDR1 as SGHDN and CDR2 as FVKESK. This CDR3 has 17 residues. DNA of the CDR3: TGTGCCAGCAGCCAAGATTTAGTCCAGGGAGCTAAGAATGGGCAGTTCTTC. Residues: CASSQDLVQGAKNGQFF.

This clonotype was counted a single time. V gene TRBV3-1 combines with J gene TRBJ2-5; tentative D call: TRBD2 (6 bases). V was clipped by 1 base and J by 2 bases, with 11 bases between them. The CDR3 covers 15 residues. Germline values: CDR1 LGHDT, CDR2 YNNKEL (reference sequence). The CDR3 nucleotides read TGTGCCAGCAGCCAAGGTGACGGGAGACAAGAGACCCAGTACTTC. This codes for CASSQGDGRQETQYF.

A remark on this clonotype: One end of the junction fails to match germline, which may point to a read error. This chain joins TRBV4-3 and TRBJ2-1; 8 nucleotides line up with TRBD2. This CDR3 comprises 16 residues. Germline V CDR1 and CDR2: LGHNA, YSLEER. As DNA, the CDR3 is TGCGCCAGCAGCCAATCGTCGGGGGGGTCCTACAATAAGCAGTTCTTC. Translated: CASSQSSGGSYNKQFF.

Worth noting for this clonotype: This may stem from a read error, because a much larger clone lies one nucleotide away. The rearrangement uses TRBV7-9 and TRBJ2-6, with D unresolved. CDR1 and CDR2 (germline): SEHNR, FQNEAQ (reference sequence). The V and J ends lost 1 base and 0 bases respectively, with 4 bases between them. The CDR3 contains 15 residues. The DNA for the CDR3 is TGTGCCAGCAGCTTAGAGAACTCTGGGGCCAACGTCCTGACTTTC. Its translation: CASSLENSGANVLTF.

This clonotype was picked up a small number of times. A much larger clone is a single base away; this may be a read error. This rearrangement joins TRBV24-1 to TRBJ2-3; no clear D gene. Deletions cut 5 bases from V and 0 bases from J, with 2 bases between. The CDR3 has 12 residues. The germline V gene has CDR1 KGHDR and CDR2 SFDVKD. The CDR3 DNA reads as TGTGCCACCAGTGGTAGCACAGATACGCAGTATTTT. Its translation is CATSGSTDTQYF.

This clonotype was seen at least ten times. V gene TRBV6-1 combines with J gene TRBJ2-5; D is tentatively TRBD1 or TRBD2 (6 bases each). Germline V lookup: CDR1 MNHNS, CDR2 SASEGT. The CDR3 loop spans 17 amino acids. The germline V and J ends were trimmed by 2 bases and 5 bases, with 21 bases remaining between them. CDR3 in amino acids: CASSEHGAGSTGETQYF. Written as DNA, the CDR3 is TGTGCCAGCAGTGAACACGGCGCGGGATCAACAGGGGAGACCCAGTACTTC.

The gene calls are TRBV29-1 and TRBJ2-1; D possibly corresponds to TRBD1 (5 bases). Germline CDR1 and CDR2: SQVTM and ANQGSEA. The CDR3 is 13 amino acids. V was pared by 6 bases and J by 6 bases, with 15 bases between. CDR3 in amino acids: CSVVRVSGNEQFF. Here the CDR3 DNA reads TGCAGCGTGGTCAGGGTTTCGGGCAATGAGCAGTTCTTC.

The rearrangement links TRBV29-1 to TRBJ2-7; TRBD2 agrees at 10 bases. J gave up 6 bases and V 2 bases, and 7 bases lay outside the gene matches. The CDR3 sequence is 14 residues long. Germline V gene lookup returns CDR1 SQVTM and CDR2 ANQGSEA. For the CDR3, the DNA is TGCAGCGTTGAAAGAAGCGGGAGGGCACGCGAGCAGTACTTC. This encodes CSVERSGRAREQYF.

There are many counts of this clonotype. The chain employs TRBV7-2 and TRBJ2-3, with TRBD1 as a possible D gene (7 bases). The germline V gene has CDR1 SGHTA and CDR2 FQGNSA. V was clipped by 4 bases and J by 0 bases, with 11 bases between them. The CDR3 runs to 15 residues. This CDR3 is CASSSTGTSTDTQYF. The DNA for the CDR3 is TGTGCCAGCAGCTCGACAGGGACTAGCACAGATACGCAGTATTTT.

The rearrangement links TRBV27 to TRBJ2-1; TRBD1 agrees at 9 bases. Per germline, CDR1 MNHEY and CDR2 SMNVEV (reference sequence). V shed 2 bases, J shed 11 bases, and the junction held 4 bases outside the gene matches. The CDR3 is 13 amino acids. CDR3 in amino acids: CASSLGQGRQQFF. The CDR3 DNA is TGTGCCAGCAGTTTAGGACAGGGGAGACAGCAGTTCTTC.

The chain employs TRBV7-9 and TRBJ1-2; D is ambiguous. V was clipped by 6 bases and J by 4 bases, with 18 bases between them. CDR1 and CDR2 from the germline V gene are SEHNR and FQNEAQ (reference sequence). This CDR3 comprises 15 residues. The CDR3 region is CASSLPPTGSYGYTF. The CDR3 DNA is TGTGCCAGCAGTCTCCCCCCGACGGGCTCCTATGGCTACACCTTC.